Described below is a single T cell receptor (beta chain) sequence and its context. This sample was included in a study of T cells in Graves' hyperthyroidism and ophthalmopathy. V dropped 4 bases and J dropped 3 bases, with 14 bases sitting between them. Germline CDR1 reads SGHDT; CDR2 reads YYEEEE. CDR3 size: 15 residues. Amplified TCR beta CDR3 regions derived from RNA transcripts. HTBI primers were the set used in a first-round RT-PCR of the TCR CDR3. TCRdb passed the multiplex PCR reads through MiXCR, listing each CDR3 protein once. The sample gives more than 500,000 distinct CDR3 sequences, 46% of which show up once; 15% to 20% is in the top ten.

This receptor was obtained from an adult woman with Graves' disease, either hyperthyroidism or ophthalmopathy (not recorded which). The chain links TRBV5-6 to TRBJ1-3, with D perhaps matching TRBD1 (5 bases). Sequencing was done on a sample of peripheral blood or thyroid tissue (not recorded which). The CDR3 loop is CASSSSGTDGNTIYF. The DNA for the CDR3 is TGTGCCAGCAGCAGTTCCGGGACTGATGGAAACACCATATATTTT.